This T cell receptor beta chain appears in the sequencing data of a study of cytotoxic CD8 clonotypes in ibrutinib-treated CLL. As for the study in general: Complete response was seen in 2 patients and partial in some 24; around twelve progressed and roughly 15 stayed remitted after a median 68 months. Notes on the study in general: Investigators sampled sustained-remission and progressing patients at differing times.

Using immunoSEQ multiplex PCR, the repertoire was profiled, and TCRdb retains in-frame clones only, with some absent. The repertoire holds fewer than 35,000 clones, with 85% as singletons. This clone has more than one count but fewer than ten. Its specificity is not known. This CDR3 comprises 15 residues. V lost 2 bases, J lost 2 bases, and 12 bases lay in between. Germline assignment: CDR1 MNHNS and CDR2 SASEGT. This receptor was taken from a human donor with chronic lymphocytic leukemia. Material: PBMCs, obtained after 24 months of ibrutinib treatment. The J gene is TRBJ2-5, the V gene TRBV6-1, with unresolved D. As DNA, the CDR3 is TGTGCCAGCAGTGAACTTAACTGGGAACAAGAGACCCAGTACTTC. Its protein is CASSELNWEQETQYF.